The clone carrying this T cell receptor (beta chain) came up a few times. The antigen is unknown. V was pared by 0 bases and J by 8 bases, with 19 bases between. This CDR3 region has 16 residues. Germline CDR1 MGHRA, CDR2 YSYEKL. Since all of the isolated RNA was reverse transcribed, expressed TCRB transcripts were what got sequenced. The protocol was immunoSEQ multiplex PCR, while the TCRdb copy is restricted to in-frame clones and leaves out a portion. The table shows roughly 150,000 clones, with roughly 8.1% occurring only once. The data originate from a study of beta chain features in type 1 diabetes. Populations isolated by sorting all had purity greater than 95%. Findings and limits, study-wide: Equally in patients and controls, shorter templates might have been favored by PCR. In the patient group, naive, central memory and Treg TCRB repertoires seemed more alike than in the healthy donor group. There was a moderate but significant shortening of TCRB CDR3s in all four CD4+ subsets of Type 1 diabetes patients.

This chain connects TRBV4-1 to TRBJ1-2, with D possibly matching TRBD1 (6 bases). The sequence was obtained from a man between 18 and 29 years old in good health. The sequenced sample consisted of central memory CD4+ T cells from blood. The CDR3 region is CASSQESQGRLWGYTF. The CDR3 nucleotides are TGCGCCAGCAGCCAAGAATCACAGGGAAGACTGTGGGGCTACACCTTC.